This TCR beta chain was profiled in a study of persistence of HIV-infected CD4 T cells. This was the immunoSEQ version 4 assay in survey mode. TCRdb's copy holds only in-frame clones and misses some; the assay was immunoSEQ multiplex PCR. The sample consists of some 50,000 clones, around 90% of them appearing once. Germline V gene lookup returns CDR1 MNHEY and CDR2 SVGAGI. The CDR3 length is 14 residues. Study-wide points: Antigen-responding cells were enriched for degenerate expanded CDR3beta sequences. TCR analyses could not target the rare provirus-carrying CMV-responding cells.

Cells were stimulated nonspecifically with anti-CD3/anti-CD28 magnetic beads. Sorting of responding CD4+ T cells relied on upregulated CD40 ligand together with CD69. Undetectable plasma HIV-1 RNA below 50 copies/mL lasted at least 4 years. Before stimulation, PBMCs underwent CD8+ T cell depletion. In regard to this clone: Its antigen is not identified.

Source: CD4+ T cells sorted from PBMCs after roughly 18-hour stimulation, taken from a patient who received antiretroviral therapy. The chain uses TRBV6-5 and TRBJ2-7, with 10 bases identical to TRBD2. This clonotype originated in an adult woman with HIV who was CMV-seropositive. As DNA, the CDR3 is TGTCACACTATGAACAGCGGGGGGGCCTACGAGCAGTACTTC. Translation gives CHTMNSGGAYEQYF.